The T cell receptor (beta chain) under discussion was sequenced for a study of blood T cell repertoires in COVID-19. Sequencing was performed with immunoSEQ multiplex PCR; in TCRdb, only in-frame clones are kept and a portion is missing. Altogether hundreds of thousands of clones are present, around 90% being singletons, with the ten largest covering approximately 1.5%. After removal of 0 bases from V and 4 bases from J, the junction contained 7 bases not matched to a gene. The CDR3 consists of 16 residues. Germline loops: CDR1 MDHEN, CDR2 SYDVKM. This clonotype originated in a woman aged 45 to 65 who had recovered from COVID-19. Material for sequencing was PBMCs or T cells enriched from blood (not recorded which). The V call is TRBV28, the J call TRBJ2-3, with 7 bases matching TRBD2. CDR3 region: CASSLWASGASDTQYF. The CDR3 DNA is TGTGCCAGCAGTTTATGGGCTAGCGGAGCTTCAGATACGCAGTATTTT.